This T cell receptor (beta chain) came from a study of control samples from healthy donors and cancer patients. TCRdb's table, derived via immunoSEQ multiplex PCR, lists solely in-frame clones and lacks some. The repertoire holds about 120,000 clones, with around nine tenths as singletons. The V gene end was trimmed by 8 bases and the J gene end by 5 bases; junction bases not matched to a gene: 11. The CDR3 has 15 amino acids. Looked up from germline, CDR1 is SGHNT and CDR2 is YENEEA. The sample consisted of blood. The chain joins TRBV11-3 to TRBJ1-4; 7 nucleotides agree with TRBD1. This TCR came from a man aged 25 to 40 in good health. The CDR3 DNA reads as TGTGCCAGCGGACCTCGACAGGGCCTGAATGAAAAACTGTTTTTT. This gives the protein CASGPRQGLNEKLFF.